Listed here are 11 T cell receptor beta chains from one sample, sequenced in a study of cytomegalovirus exposure and HLA in healthy donors. The PCR employed 60 Vbeta primers together with 13 Jbeta primers. Profiled with immunoSEQ multiplex PCR; TCRdb holds only in-frame clones, not every one. The data hold under 200,000 clones, with about three quarters observed a single time. The sample comprised PBMCs. The receptors here all came from a woman aged 40 to 50 in good health and CMV-seronegative.

V gene TRBV19 combines with J gene TRBJ1-6; D is perhaps TRBD1 (5 bases). The CDR3 contains 13 residues. The germline CDR1 and CDR2 sequences are LNHDA and SQIVND (reference sequence). V was trimmed by 10 bases and J by 6 bases, leaving 13 bases between them. DNA of the CDR3: TGTGCCACGAATCAGGGCCCTAATTCACCCCTCCACTTT. Translation gives CATNQGPNSPLHF.

The V call is TRBV12-5, the J call TRBJ1-1, with TRBD1 identical over 10 bases. Germline CDR1 LGHNT, CDR2 FRNRAP. The CDR3 spans 14 residues. The V segment lost 6 bases and the J segment 4 bases; nucleotides outside the gene matches: 5. The CDR3: CASGRDRGRTEAFF. In DNA form, the CDR3 reads TGTGCTAGTGGCCGCGACAGGGGGCGCACTGAAGCTTTCTTT. Together with reference TRBV12-5 and TRBJ1-1, the CDR3 gives the full variable domain: DARVTQTPRHKVTEMGQEVTMRCQPILGHNTVFWYRQTMMQGLELLAYFRNRAPLDDSGMPKDRFSAEMPDATLATLKIQPSEPRDSAVYFCASGRDRGRTEAFFGQGTRLTVV.

This chain uses TRBV6-6 with TRBJ1-2, with unresolved D. The CDR3 sequence is 14 residues long. Trimming removed 4 bases at V and 8 bases at J, with 17 bases between. The germline gives CDR1 MNHNY, CDR2 SVGAGI (reference sequence). CDR3 nucleotide sequence: TGTGCCAGCAGTTCTCTACAAGCGTATAACGGCTACACCTTC. This translates into CASSSLQAYNGYTF.

The chain links TRBV29-1 to TRBJ1-2; 9 positions match TRBD1. The ends lost 6 bases at V and 3 bases at J; junction bases unmatched: 2. The CDR3 is 12 amino acids. Per the germline V gene, CDR1 is SQVTM and CDR2 is ANQGSEA. The CDR3 DNA sequence: TGCAGCGTCCGACAGGGGGACTATGGCTACACCTTC. Translating gives CSVRQGDYGYTF.

In regard to this clone: Other DNA variants within this sample encode the same CDR3. V gene TRBV5-4 combines with J gene TRBJ2-3; possibly TRBD1 for D (6 bases). V was cut by 4 bases and J by 6 bases, with 9 bases left in between. CDR3 length equals 12 residues. CDR1 SGHNT and CDR2 YYREEE come from the germline V gene (reference sequence). CDR3 coding DNA: TGTGCCAGCAGCCGTAGGGGGGATACGCAGTATTTT. Translating it yields CASSRRGDTQYF.

This clone was seen once. The gene calls are TRBV12-5 and TRBJ2-5, with TRBD1 as a possible D gene (6 bases). The V end was cut by 2 bases, the J end by 5 bases, with 12 bases between. Germline-derived CDR1 and CDR2 are LGHNT and FRNRAP. The CDR3 is made up of 14 amino acids. The CDR3 here is CASGLSSRGETQYF. The CDR3 nucleotides read TGTGCTAGTGGTTTGTCATCTAGGGGGGAGACCCAGTACTTC.

The V and J genes are TRBV27 and TRBJ2-1, with 7 bases lining up with TRBD1. Germline lookup yields CDR1 MNHEY and CDR2 SMNVEV (reference sequence). CDR3 size: 14 residues. Trimming cost V 6 bases and J 5 bases; bases outside gene matches: 7. In DNA, the CDR3 is TGTGCCAGCAGGCAGGGGGATTTTCACAATGAGCAGTTCTTC. Translating gives CASRQGDFHNEQFF.

The V gene is TRBV15, the J gene TRBJ2-7; 8 bases line up with TRBD2. V lost 0 bases to trimming and J lost 2 bases; unmatched junction nucleotides: 3. The CDR3 is made up of 15 amino acids. Germline-derived CDR1 and CDR2 are LNHNV and YYDKDF (reference sequence). Here the CDR3 DNA reads TGTGCCACCAGCAGAGATCCGGGAGGGACCTACGAGCAGTACTTC. Amino acid sequence: CATSRDPGGTYEQYF.

The chain employs TRBV10-3 and TRBJ2-5; 14 bases fit TRBD2. CDR3 length: 15 residues. CDR1 ENHRY and CDR2 SYGVKD come from the germline V gene. Trimming removed 3 bases from V and 7 bases from J; junction bases left unmatched: 4. CDR3: CAISEGTSGGMTQYF. The CDR3 DNA is TGTGCCATCAGTGAAGGGACTAGCGGGGGTATGACCCAGTACTTC.

The J gene is TRBJ1-1, the V gene TRBV18; D ambiguous. Per germline, CDR1 KGHSH and CDR2 LQKENI. The germline V and J ends were trimmed by 6 bases and 1 base, with 18 bases remaining between them. The CDR3 is made up of 16 amino acids. The CDR3 DNA reads TGTGCCAGCTCCCCTAGTGTCGTGGTATCGAACACTGAAGCTTTCTTT. Translating gives CASSPSVVVSNTEAFF.

This chain links TRBV5-4 with TRBJ2-3; a possible D gene is TRBD2 (6 bases). The CDR3 is made up of 14 amino acids. Germline CDR1 and CDR2: SGHNT and YYREEE (reference sequence). Trimming stripped 3 bases from V and 3 bases from J, with 11 bases between. CDR3 DNA: TGTGCCAGCAGCTGGGCGGGGCAGACAGATACGCAGTATTTT. This encodes CASSWAGQTDTQYF.